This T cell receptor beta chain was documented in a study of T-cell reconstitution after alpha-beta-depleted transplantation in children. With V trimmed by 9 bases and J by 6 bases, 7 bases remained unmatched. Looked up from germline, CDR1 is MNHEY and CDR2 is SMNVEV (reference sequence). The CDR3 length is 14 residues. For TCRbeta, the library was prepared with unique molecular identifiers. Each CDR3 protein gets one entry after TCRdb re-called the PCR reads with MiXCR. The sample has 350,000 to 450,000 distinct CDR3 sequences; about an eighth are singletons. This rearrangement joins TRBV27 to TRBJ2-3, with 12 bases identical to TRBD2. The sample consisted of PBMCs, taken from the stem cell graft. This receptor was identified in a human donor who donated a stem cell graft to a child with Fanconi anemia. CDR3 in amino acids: CASRGLAGSDTQYF. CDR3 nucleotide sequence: TGTGCCAGTCGCGGACTAGCGGGGAGTGATACGCAGTATTTT.